Below, 24 T cell receptor beta chains from the same sample are listed, as sequenced in a study of T cell responses to AZD1222 COVID-19 vaccine. Profiled with immunoSEQ multiplex PCR; TCRdb holds only in-frame clones, not every one. The profile covers about 180,000 clones, with roughly 88% appearing a single time and approximately 0.49% taken by the ten largest. The sample consisted of peripheral blood, taken on day 0 of AZD1222 vaccination. These receptors came from an adult in good health.

The chain combines TRBV7-8 with TRBJ1-4; D might be TRBD1 (5 bases). Germline CDR1 reads SGHVS; CDR2 reads FQNEAQ. This CDR3 has 12 amino acids. V was cut by 3 bases and J by 14 bases, with 13 bases left in between. DNA of the CDR3: TGTGCCAGCAGCTTGACGAAAGAGGGGCTGTTTTTT. This encodes CASSLTKEGLFF.

The chain is built from TRBV3-1 (or the pseudogene TRBV3-2) and TRBJ2-3; no definite D call. V lost 5 bases to trimming and J lost 4 bases, with 10 bases between them. Germline CDR1 and CDR2: LGHDT and YNNKEL (reference sequence). CDR3 size: 13 residues. CDR3 bases: TGTGCCAGCAGCTCCCGAACCGCAGATACGCAGTATTTT. Amino acid sequence: CASSSRTADTQYF.

The J gene is TRBJ1-2, the V gene TRBV7-2, with D possibly matching TRBD1 (5 bases). V was shortened by 4 bases and J by 6 bases, with 12 bases between the two germline ends. The CDR3 totals 13 residues. In germline, CDR1 is SGHTA, CDR2 FQGNSA. CDR3 nucleotides: TGTGCCAGCAGCTGGACAAGGCAGGATGGCTACACCTTC. Translated, it gives CASSWTRQDGYTF.

The V gene is TRBV4-2, the J gene TRBJ1-5; D unclear. This CDR3 is 17 amino acids long. V was shortened by 0 bases and J by 2 bases, with 14 bases between the two germline ends. CDR1 LGHNA and CDR2 YNFKEQ come from the germline V gene. The CDR3 spells CASSQEGGSPGNQPQHF. The CDR3 coding sequence is TGTGCCAGCAGCCAAGAAGGCGGCAGCCCTGGCAATCAGCCCCAGCATTTT.

This chain links TRBV19 with TRBJ1-5, with D possibly matching TRBD1 (5 bases). V shed 0 bases and J shed 2 bases, with 11 bases lying between them. The germline CDR1 and CDR2 sequences are LNHDA and SQIVND (reference sequence). The CDR3 loop spans 16 amino acids. The CDR3 loop is CASSIERGEGNQPQHF. Here the CDR3 DNA reads TGTGCCAGTAGTATAGAAAGGGGCGAAGGCAATCAGCCCCAGCATTTT.

This clone was counted a few times. The CDR3 reads CASKGGQSKNYGYTF. CDR3 nucleotide sequence: TGTGCCAGCAAAGGAGGGCAGAGTAAAAACTATGGCTACACCTTC. V usage is TRBV6-5 and J usage is TRBJ1-2; D not resolved. CDR1 and CDR2 (germline): MNHEY, SVGAGI. Deletions cut 7 bases from V and 2 bases from J, with 17 bases between. The CDR3 has 15 amino acids.

This chain joins TRBV3-1 (or the pseudogene TRBV3-2) and TRBJ2-1, with 8 bases fitting TRBD2. CDR3 size: 13 residues. The germline V gene has CDR1 LGHDT and CDR2 YNNKEL (reference sequence). The V and J ends lost 7 bases and 4 bases, in that order; junction bases with no gene match: 3. The CDR3 DNA reads TGTGCCAGCACAGCTAGCGGGTACAATGAGCAGTTCTTC. This codes for CASTASGYNEQFF.

The chain has TRBV28 and TRBJ2-7; 7 positions match TRBD1. Germline CDR1 is MDHEN and CDR2 is SYDVKM. The CDR3 runs 21 residues. Unmatched junction bases numbered 28, after V lost 5 bases and J lost 3 bases. CDR3 nucleotides: TGTGCCAGCAGTGATGCTAAGGGCAGAGAGAGTGTGACAGGGATCCACTACGAGCAGTACTTC. Protein: CASSDAKGRESVTGIHYEQYF.

V usage is TRBV2 and J usage is TRBJ2-5, with TRBD2 matching over 10 bases. V lost 5 bases, J lost 4 bases, and 13 bases stayed unmatched. The CDR3 extends over 17 amino acids. CDR1 and CDR2 from the germline V gene are SNHLY and FYNNEI. Here the CDR3 DNA reads TGTGCCAGCAGTCTTCCCGGGAGCGGGGGGGCTATAGAGACCCAGTACTTC. It is translated as CASSLPGSGGAIETQYF.

The V call is TRBV7-3, the J call TRBJ1-1; TRBD1 might be the D (6 bases). V was trimmed by 5 bases and J by 1 base, leaving 17 bases between them. The CDR3 contains 16 residues. CDR1 is SGHTA, CDR2 FQGTGA, per germline. As DNA, the CDR3 is TGTGCCAGCAGCCCCGAAGTGGGGGCGAGGAACACTGAAGCTTTCTTT. Its translation: CASSPEVGARNTEAFF.

This clone was picked up many times. The chain couples TRBV3-1 (or the pseudogene TRBV3-2) to TRBJ1-2; 10 nucleotides agree with TRBD1. The germline V gene encodes CDR1 LGHDT and CDR2 YNNKEL (reference sequence). This CDR3 has 16 residues. With V trimmed by 4 bases and J by 4 bases, 9 bases remained unmatched. The chain's CDR3 is CASSPGPGQGTYGYTF. In DNA, the CDR3 is TGTGCCAGCAGCCCAGGTCCGGGACAGGGGACCTATGGCTACACCTTC.

This chain joins TRBV11-2 and TRBJ2-1; D not certain. Trimming removed 0 bases at V and 8 bases at J, with 11 bases between. The CDR3 sequence is 14 residues long. Germline assignment: CDR1 SGHAT and CDR2 FQNNGV. Here the CDR3 reads CASSLDLQSDEQFF. In DNA, the CDR3 is TGTGCCAGCAGCTTAGATCTTCAGTCTGATGAGCAGTTCTTC.

This chain links TRBV7-6 with TRBJ2-2; D may be TRBD1 (7 bases). The CDR3 extends over 18 amino acids. CDR1 is SGHVS and CDR2 is FNYEAQ in the germline V gene. Trimming left V 6 bases short and J 3 bases short, with 23 bases between. CDR3 sequence: CASRAGGGVGRYTGELFF. CDR3 sequence (DNA): TGTGCCAGCAGAGCAGGAGGGGGCGTCGGCCGGTACACCGGGGAGCTGTTTTTT.

The chain employs TRBV20-1 and TRBJ2-1; possibly TRBD1 or TRBD2 for D (5 bases each). The CDR3 runs to 11 residues. The V and J ends lost 4 bases and 8 bases respectively, with 9 bases between them. Germline V gene data show CDR1 as DFQATT and CDR2 as SNEGSKA (reference sequence). CDR3 in DNA: TGCAGTGCTACAGGGAGTTATGAGCAGTTCTTC. The encoded protein is CSATGSYEQFF.

The rearrangement links TRBV7-2 to TRBJ2-1; TRBD2 matches at 11 bases. CDR1 and CDR2 (germline): SGHTA, FQGNSA. The V segment lost 5 bases and the J segment 7 bases; nucleotides outside the gene matches: 7. The CDR3 covers 15 residues. CDR3: CASSRPRLAGNEQFF. Written as DNA, the CDR3 is TGTGCCAGCAGCCGGCCCCGACTAGCGGGGAATGAGCAGTTCTTC.

The chain employs TRBV6-5 and TRBJ1-3, with D possibly TRBD1 on 5 matching bases. The CDR3 length is 15 residues. Per the germline V gene, CDR1 is MNHEY and CDR2 is SVGAGI. Trimming took off 2 bases at V and 0 bases at J, with 8 bases between the two ends. The CDR3 nucleotides read TGTGCCAGCAGTTACGGGGACCGCTCTGGAAACACCATATATTTT. Translated: CASSYGDRSGNTIYF.

The chain joins TRBV27 to TRBJ1-2, with D unresolved. Germline CDR1 reads MNHEY; CDR2 reads SMNVEV (reference sequence). CDR3 length: 11 amino acids. Trimming stripped 3 bases from V and 7 bases from J, with 6 bases between. The CDR3 DNA reads TGTGCCAGCAGTTTTCGTGGTGGCTACACCTTC. Its translation is CASSFRGGYTF.

V is TRBV19 and J is TRBJ2-2; 8 positions match TRBD1. This CDR3 has 15 residues. Germline assignment: CDR1 LNHDA and CDR2 SQIVND (reference sequence). Germline trimming cut 5 bases from V and 1 base from J; bases unmatched to any gene: 3. CDR3 residues: CASSLDRVNTGELFF. CDR3 nucleotides: TGTGCCAGTAGTTTGGACAGGGTGAACACCGGGGAGCTGTTTTTT.

V gene TRBV6-1 combines with J gene TRBJ2-7; possibly TRBD1 for D (6 bases). Trimming stripped 1 base from V and 6 bases from J, with 16 bases between. Germline V gene data show CDR1 as MNHNS and CDR2 as SASEGT. The CDR3 runs 15 residues. The CDR3 sequence is CASSEGGLPKGEQYF. The CDR3 bases are TGTGCCAGCAGTGAAGGGGGGCTACCAAAGGGCGAGCAGTACTTC.

The genes are TRBV5-4 and TRBJ2-6; tentatively, D is TRBD2 (5 bases). The CDR3 is 16 amino acids. The V gene lost 2 bases and the J gene lost 0 bases, with 9 bases spanning the gap. Germline CDR1 SGHNT, CDR2 YYREEE (reference sequence). The DNA of the CDR3 is TGTGCCAGCAGCTTCGGGGATGTCTCTGGGGCCAACGTCCTGACTTTC. The encoded protein is CASSFGDVSGANVLTF.

The chain joins TRBV9 to TRBJ2-7, with 7 bases aligning to TRBD1. Germline V gene lookup returns CDR1 SGDLS and CDR2 YYNGEE. The CDR3 is 15 amino acids. V was pared by 0 bases and J by 5 bases, with 8 bases of the junction left unmatched. The CDR3 reads CASSVGETGANEQYF. CDR3 sequence (DNA): TGTGCCAGCAGCGTAGGAGAAACAGGGGCCAACGAGCAGTACTTC.

The J gene is TRBJ1-5, the V gene TRBV28; 9 nucleotides agree with TRBD1. J gave up 6 bases and V 8 bases, and 17 bases lay outside the gene matches. Germline CDR1 MDHEN, CDR2 SYDVKM. The CDR3 is 17 residues long. The DNA for the CDR3 is TGTGCCAGCTCCCCCCCTAGGGGACAGGGCCTTACTCAGCCCCAGCATTTT. It translates to CASSPPRGQGLTQPQHF.

The rearrangement joins TRBV18 to TRBJ1-1; TRBD1 is a possible D gene (5 bases). Germline CDR1 KGHSH, CDR2 LQKENI. This CDR3 contains 14 residues. V shed 6 bases and J shed 2 bases, with 13 bases lying between them. CDR3 nucleotide sequence: TGTGCCAGCTCCCCCGAGAGGGGTAACACTGAAGCTTTCTTT. This codes for CASSPERGNTEAFF. Full variable domain (remainder filled in from reference TRBV18 and TRBJ1-1): NAGVMQNPRHLVRRRGQEARLRCSPMKGHSHVYWYRQLPEEGLKFMVYLQKENIIDESGMPKERFSAEFPKEGPSILRIQQVVRGDSAAYFCASSPERGNTEAFFGQGTRLTVV.

The genes are TRBV5-5 and TRBJ2-5, with 13 bases lining up with TRBD2. Germline V lookup: CDR1 SGHKS, CDR2 YYEKEE (reference sequence). The length of the CDR3 is 15 residues. With V trimmed by 2 bases and J by 5 bases, 3 bases remained unmatched. CDR3 sequence reads: CASSFTSGGAETQYF. Here the CDR3 DNA reads TGTGCCAGCAGCTTCACTAGCGGGGGGGCGGAGACCCAGTACTTC.